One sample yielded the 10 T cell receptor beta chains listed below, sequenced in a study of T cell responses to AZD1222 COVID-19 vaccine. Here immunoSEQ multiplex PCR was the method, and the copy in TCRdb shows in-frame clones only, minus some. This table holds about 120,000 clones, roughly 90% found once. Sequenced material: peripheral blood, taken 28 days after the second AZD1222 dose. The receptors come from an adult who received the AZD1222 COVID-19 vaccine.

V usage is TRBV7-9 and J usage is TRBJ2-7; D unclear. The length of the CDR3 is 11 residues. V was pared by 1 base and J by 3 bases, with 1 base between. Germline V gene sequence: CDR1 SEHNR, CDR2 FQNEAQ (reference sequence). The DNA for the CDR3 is TGTGCCAGCAGCTTAGTCTACGAGCAGTACTTC. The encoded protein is CASSLVYEQYF.

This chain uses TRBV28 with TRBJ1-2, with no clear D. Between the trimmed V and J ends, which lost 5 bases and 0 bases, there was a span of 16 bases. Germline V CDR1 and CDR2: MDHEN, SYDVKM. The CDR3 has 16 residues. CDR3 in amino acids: CASSPLLGRPNYGYTF. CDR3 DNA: TGTGCCAGCAGTCCACTTCTAGGGAGACCTAACTATGGCTACACCTTC.

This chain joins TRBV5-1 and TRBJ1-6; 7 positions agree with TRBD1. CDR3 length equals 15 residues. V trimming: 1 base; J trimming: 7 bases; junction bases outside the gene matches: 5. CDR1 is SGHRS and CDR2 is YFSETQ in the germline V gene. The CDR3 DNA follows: TGCGCCAGCAGCTTGACGACAGGGACCAATTCACCCCTCCACTTT. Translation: CASSLTTGTNSPLHF.

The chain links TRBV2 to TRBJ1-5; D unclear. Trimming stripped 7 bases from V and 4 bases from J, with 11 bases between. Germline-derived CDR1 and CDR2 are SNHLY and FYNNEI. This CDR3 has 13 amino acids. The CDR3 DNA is TGTGCCAGCAATTTTGAGGTAAATCAGCCCCAGCATTTT. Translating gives CASNFEVNQPQHF.

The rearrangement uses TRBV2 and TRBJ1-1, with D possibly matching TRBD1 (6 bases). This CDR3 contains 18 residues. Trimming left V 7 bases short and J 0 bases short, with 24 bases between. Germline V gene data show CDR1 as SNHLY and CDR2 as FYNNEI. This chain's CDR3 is CASTPRSRGLVLNTEAFF. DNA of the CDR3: TGTGCCAGCACCCCCCGGAGCAGGGGCCTAGTCCTGAACACTGAAGCTTTCTTT.

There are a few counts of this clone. CDR3 sequence: CASSLKGLVDTQYF. The CDR3 DNA is TGTGCCAGCAGCCTGAAGGGGTTGGTGGATACGCAGTATTTT. The chain uses TRBV3-1 (or the pseudogene TRBV3-2) and TRBJ2-3; weak D call: TRBD1 (5 bases). The germline gives CDR1 LGHDT, CDR2 YNNKEL (reference sequence). Trimming took 4 bases from V and 6 from J, leaving 14 bases between them. The CDR3 covers 14 residues.

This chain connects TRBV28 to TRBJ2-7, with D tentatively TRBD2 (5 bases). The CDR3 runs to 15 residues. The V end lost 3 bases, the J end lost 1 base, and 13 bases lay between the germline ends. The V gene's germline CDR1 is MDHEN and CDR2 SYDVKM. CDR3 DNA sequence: TGTGCCAGCAGTTTGGAGGCAGGTTTTTCCTACGAGCAGTACTTC. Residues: CASSLEAGFSYEQYF.

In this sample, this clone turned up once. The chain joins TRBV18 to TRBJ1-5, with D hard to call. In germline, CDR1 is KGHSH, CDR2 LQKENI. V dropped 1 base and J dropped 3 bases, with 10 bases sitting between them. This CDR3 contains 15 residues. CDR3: CASSPRPAANQPQHF. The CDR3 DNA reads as TGTGCCAGCTCACCACGGCCAGCGGCCAATCAGCCCCAGCATTTT.

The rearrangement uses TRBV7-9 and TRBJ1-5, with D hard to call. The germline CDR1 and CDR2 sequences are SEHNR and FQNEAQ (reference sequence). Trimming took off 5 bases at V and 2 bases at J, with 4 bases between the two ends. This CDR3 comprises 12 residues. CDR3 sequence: CASSNGNQPQHF. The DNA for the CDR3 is TGTGCCAGCAGCAATGGCAATCAGCCCCAGCATTTT.

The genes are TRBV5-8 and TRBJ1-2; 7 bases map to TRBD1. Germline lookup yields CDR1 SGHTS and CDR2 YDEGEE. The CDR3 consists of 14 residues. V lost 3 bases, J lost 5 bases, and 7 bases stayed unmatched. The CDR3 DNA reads TGTGCCAGCAGCTGGCAGGGGGATTGGTATGGCTACACCTTC. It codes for CASSWQGDWYGYTF.